A single sample is the source of the 13 T cell receptor beta chains below, sequenced in a study of blood T cells in healthy people across ages. It was with a sample-barcoded 5' primer and a J-beta primer mix that a second PCR of roughly 7 to 11 cycles was run. TCRdb re-called the 5' RACE reads with MiXCR, one entry per CDR3 protein. The sample consists of roughly 570,000 distinct CDR3 sequences, 27% of them appearing once. Sequencing was carried out using blood. These receptors came from a woman aged 70-85 years in good health.

This clonotype was seen a few times. The chain carries TRBV29-1 and TRBJ1-3; D is undetermined. This CDR3 comprises 16 residues. The V end was cut by 6 bases, the J end by 0 bases, with 18 bases between. Germline CDR1 SQVTM, CDR2 ANQGSEA. As DNA, the CDR3 is TGCAGCGTCGGAGTCGGGATTGGGAGCTCTGGAAACACCATATATTTT. Translated, it gives CSVGVGIGSSGNTIYF.

The V call is TRBV3-1, the J call TRBJ2-7; D could derive from TRBD1 or TRBD2 (6 bases each). TRBJ2-1 explains the end of the DNA better; the J call may be wrong. The CDR3 runs 16 residues. CDR1 is LGHDT and CDR2 is YNNKEL in the germline V gene (reference sequence). Here the CDR3 reads CASSQGRGDLRNEQFF. The CDR3 coding sequence is TGTGCCAGCAGCCAAGGGAGGGGGGATCTTCGCAATGAGCAGTTCTTC.

This clonotype was found a few times. The chain recombines TRBV7-2 with TRBJ1-2, with unresolved D. Per the germline V gene, CDR1 is SGHTA and CDR2 is FQGNSA. The CDR3 is 13 residues long. The V and J ends lost 3 bases and 2 bases respectively, with 7 bases between them. The CDR3 region is CASSFQLNYGYTF. DNA for the CDR3: TGTGCCAGCAGCTTTCAACTCAACTATGGCTACACCTTC.

This clonotype was counted between two and nine times. This chain uses TRBV7-9 with TRBJ1-5; unclear D gene. The CDR3 is 13 residues long. V lost 3 bases and J lost 4, with 7 bases in between. Germline values: CDR1 SEHNR, CDR2 FQNEAQ (reference sequence). CDR3 protein: CASSFGHNQPQHF. The CDR3 DNA follows: TGTGCCAGCAGCTTTGGTCATAATCAGCCCCAGCATTTT.

The rearrangement uses TRBV27 and TRBJ2-5; D is possibly TRBD1 or TRBD2 (5 bases each). CDR3 size: 16 residues. The V gene's germline CDR1 is MNHEY and CDR2 SMNVEV (reference sequence). Trimming stripped 4 bases from V and 0 bases from J, with 15 bases between. Here the CDR3 reads CASSSRGPSYQETQYF. The CDR3 DNA follows: TGTGCCAGCAGTTCACGGGGACCGTCGTACCAAGAGACCCAGTACTTC.

This chain joins TRBV20-1 and TRBJ1-5; D unresolved. Looked up from germline, CDR1 is DFQATT and CDR2 is SNEGSKA (reference sequence). Trimming stripped 4 bases from V and 6 bases from J, with 19 bases between. The CDR3 extends over 15 amino acids. CDR3 sequence: CSAIPQRGIGQPQHF. Here the CDR3 DNA reads TGCAGTGCTATACCACAGCGTGGGATCGGTCAGCCCCAGCATTTT.

The chain is built from TRBV5-1 and TRBJ2-7; a weak D match, TRBD2 (6 bases). Trimming took off 4 bases at V and 7 bases at J, with 18 bases between the two ends. This CDR3 is built from 14 residues. Per germline, CDR1 SGHRS and CDR2 YFSETQ. Written as DNA, the CDR3 is TGCGCCAGCAGCGCCGGACTAAACCGAGGGGAGCAGTACTTC. It codes for CASSAGLNRGEQYF.

This clonotype turned up a few times. The V call is TRBV10-2, the J call TRBJ2-7, with TRBD1 matching over 8 bases. The CDR3 loop spans 13 amino acids. V lost 4 bases, J lost 4 bases, and 3 bases stayed unmatched. Germline V gene sequence: CDR1 WSHSY, CDR2 SAAADI. This chain's CDR3 is CASSVQGAYEQYF. The CDR3 DNA reads as TGCGCCAGCAGTGTCCAGGGGGCTTACGAGCAGTACTTC.

This clonotype occurred a few times. The chain recombines TRBV5-5 with TRBJ2-5; possibly TRBD1 for D (6 bases). Germline-derived CDR1 and CDR2 are SGHKS and YYEKEE (reference sequence). This CDR3 is built from 14 residues. The V and J ends lost 4 bases and 2 bases respectively, with 12 bases between them. The CDR3 protein is CASSGRTAQETQYF. The CDR3 region has the DNA TGTGCCAGCAGCGGCAGGACAGCTCAAGAGACCCAGTACTTC.

This sequence joins TRBV6-5 and TRBJ1-2; a possible D gene is TRBD1 (5 bases). The CDR3 spans 13 residues. Germline loops: CDR1 MNHEY, CDR2 SVGAGI. V gave up 0 bases and J gave up 4 bases, with 6 bases separating them. As DNA, the CDR3 is TGTGCCAGCAGTTACTCGACAGCCTATGGCTACACCTTC. It translates to CASSYSTAYGYTF.

The V call is TRBV5-1, the J call TRBJ1-4; 7 bases are shared with TRBD1. This CDR3 has 14 amino acids. CDR1 is SGHRS and CDR2 is YFSETQ in the germline V gene. V trimming: 4 bases; J trimming: 7 bases; junction bases outside the gene matches: 7. The CDR3 loop reads CASSLQGSAEKLFF. The CDR3, as DNA: TGCGCCAGCAGCCTACAGGGGTCTGCTGAAAAACTGTTTTTT. Variable domain in full (rest from reference TRBV5-1 and TRBJ1-4): KAGVTQTPRYLIKTRGQQVTLSCSPISGHRSVSWYQQTPGQGLQFLFEYFSETQRNKGNFPGRFSGRQFSNSRSEMNVSTLELGDSALYLCASSLQGSAEKLFFGSGTQLSVL.

The chain has TRBV20-1 and TRBJ2-7; 11 bases line up with TRBD2. With V trimmed by 2 bases and J by 4 bases, 7 bases remained unmatched. In germline, CDR1 is DFQATT, CDR2 SNEGSKA (reference sequence). CDR3 length: 15 residues. DNA for the CDR3: TGCAGTGCTAGATCTAGCGGGGGGTCCCCTTACGAGCAGTACTTC. Its translation: CSARSSGGSPYEQYF.

This clonotype was seen more than once but under ten times. This sequence joins TRBV6-1 and TRBJ2-5; 12 bases agree with TRBD2. V lost 5 bases and J lost 5; bases outside the gene matches: 9. The CDR3 consists of 16 residues. Germline V gene lookup returns CDR1 MNHNS and CDR2 SASEGT. The CDR3 coding sequence is TGTGCCAGCAGTAAAGAGCCCCTAGCGGGGGGGGAGACCCAGTACTTC. Encoded protein: CASSKEPLAGGETQYF.